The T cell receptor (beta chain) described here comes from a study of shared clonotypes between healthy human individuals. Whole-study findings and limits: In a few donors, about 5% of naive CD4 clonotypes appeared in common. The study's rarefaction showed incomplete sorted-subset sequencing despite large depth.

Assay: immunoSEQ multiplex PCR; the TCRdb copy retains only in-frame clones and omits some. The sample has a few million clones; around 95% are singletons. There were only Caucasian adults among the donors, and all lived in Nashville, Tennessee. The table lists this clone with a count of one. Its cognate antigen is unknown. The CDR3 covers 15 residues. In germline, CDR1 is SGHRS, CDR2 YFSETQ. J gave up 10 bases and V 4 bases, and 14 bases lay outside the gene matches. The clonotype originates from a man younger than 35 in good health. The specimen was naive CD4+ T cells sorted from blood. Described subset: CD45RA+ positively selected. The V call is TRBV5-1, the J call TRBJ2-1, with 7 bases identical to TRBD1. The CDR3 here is CASSLRSIQGSEQFF. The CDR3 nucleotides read TGCGCCAGCAGCCTCCGTAGCATACAGGGGTCGGAGCAGTTCTTC.